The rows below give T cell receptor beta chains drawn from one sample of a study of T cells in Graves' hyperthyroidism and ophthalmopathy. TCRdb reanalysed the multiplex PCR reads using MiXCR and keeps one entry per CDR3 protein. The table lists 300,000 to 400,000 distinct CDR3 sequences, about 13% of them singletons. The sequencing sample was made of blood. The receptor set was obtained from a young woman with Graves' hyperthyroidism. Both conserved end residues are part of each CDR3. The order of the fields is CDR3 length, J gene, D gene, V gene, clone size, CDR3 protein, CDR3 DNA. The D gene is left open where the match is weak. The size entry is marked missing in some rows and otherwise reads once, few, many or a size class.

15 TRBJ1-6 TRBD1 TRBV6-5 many CASSYSQGANSPLHF TGTGCCAGCAGTTACTCACAGGGGGCAAATTCACCCCTCCACTTT
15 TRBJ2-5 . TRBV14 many CASSHNTGWMETQYF TGTGCCAGCAGCCACAACACAGGGTGGATGGAGACCCAGTACTTC
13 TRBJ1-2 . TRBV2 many CASSEVGVSGYTF TGTGCCAGCAGTGAGGTCGGGGTGAGCGGCTACACCTTC
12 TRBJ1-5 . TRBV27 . CASTSGGQPQHF TGTGCCAGCACCTCTGGGGGGCAGCCCCAGCATTTT
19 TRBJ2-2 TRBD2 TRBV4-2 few CASSQSKTSGAGGTGELFF TGTGCCAGCAGCCAATCCAAAACTAGCGGGGCCGGTGGGACCGGGGAGCTGTTTTTT
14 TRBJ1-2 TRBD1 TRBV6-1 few CASSAGTGPEGYTF TGTGCCAGCAGCGCCGGGACAGGGCCGGAGGGCTACACCTTC
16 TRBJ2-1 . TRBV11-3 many CASSLDAPMGYNEQFF TGTGCCAGCAGCTTAGACGCCCCGATGGGTTACAATGAGCAGTTCTTC
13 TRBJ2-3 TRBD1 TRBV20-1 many CSSGQGGTDTQYF TGCAGTTCGGGACAGGGAGGTACAGATACGCAGTATTTT
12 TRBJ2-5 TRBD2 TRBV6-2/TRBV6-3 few CASSYSFSGRYF TGTGCCAGCAGTTACTCATTTAGCGGGAGATACTTC
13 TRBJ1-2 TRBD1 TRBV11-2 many CASRRTGLYGYTF TGTGCCAGCAGGCGGACAGGACTCTATGGCTACACCTTC
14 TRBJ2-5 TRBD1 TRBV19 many CASNSGTGAETQYF TGTGCCAGTAACTCCGGGACAGGGGCGGAGACCCAGTACTTC
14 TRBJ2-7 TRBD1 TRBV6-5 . CASSYYRGHYEQYF TGTGCCAGCAGTTACTACAGGGGGCACTACGAGCAGTACTTC
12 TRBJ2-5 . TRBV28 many CASTGRRETQYF TGTGCCAGCACCGGAAGACGAGAGACCCAGTACTTC
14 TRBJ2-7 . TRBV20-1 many CSGNRGRERGEQYF TGCAGCGGAAACCGGGGCAGGGAGAGGGGCGAGCAGTACTTC
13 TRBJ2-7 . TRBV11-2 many CASSSGRLYEQYF TGTGCCAGCAGCTCCGGGAGACTATACGAGCAGTACTTC
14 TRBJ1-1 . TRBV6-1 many CASSEGTANTEAFF TGTGCCAGCAGTGAAGGGACAGCGAACACTGAAGCTTTCTTT
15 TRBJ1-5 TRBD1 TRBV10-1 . CASRGGDRRNQPQHF TGCGCCAGCAGGGGGGGGGACAGGCGCAATCAGCCCCAGCATTTT
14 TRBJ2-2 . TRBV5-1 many CASSLGYNTGELFF TGCGCCAGCAGCTTAGGGTATAACACCGGGGAGCTGTTTTTT
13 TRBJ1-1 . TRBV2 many CASRQGPDTEAFF TGTGCCAGCAGACAGGGCCCGGACACTGAAGCTTTCTTT
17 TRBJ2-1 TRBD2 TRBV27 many CASIPHRTSGAYNEQFF TGTGCCAGCATTCCTCACCGGACTAGCGGAGCTTACAATGAGCAGTTCTTC
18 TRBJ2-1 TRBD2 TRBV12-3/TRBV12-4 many CASSFPTSGRSRGNEQFF TGTGCCAGCAGTTTCCCAACTAGCGGGAGGTCTAGGGGAAATGAGCAGTTCTTC
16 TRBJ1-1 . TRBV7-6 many CASIPFTSGVSTEAFF TGTGCCAGCATCCCGTTCACCAGCGGGGTGAGCACTGAAGCTTTCTTT
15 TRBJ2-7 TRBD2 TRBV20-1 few CSARDPRTSDYEQYF TGCAGTGCTAGAGATCCCCGGACTAGCGACTACGAGCAGTACTTC